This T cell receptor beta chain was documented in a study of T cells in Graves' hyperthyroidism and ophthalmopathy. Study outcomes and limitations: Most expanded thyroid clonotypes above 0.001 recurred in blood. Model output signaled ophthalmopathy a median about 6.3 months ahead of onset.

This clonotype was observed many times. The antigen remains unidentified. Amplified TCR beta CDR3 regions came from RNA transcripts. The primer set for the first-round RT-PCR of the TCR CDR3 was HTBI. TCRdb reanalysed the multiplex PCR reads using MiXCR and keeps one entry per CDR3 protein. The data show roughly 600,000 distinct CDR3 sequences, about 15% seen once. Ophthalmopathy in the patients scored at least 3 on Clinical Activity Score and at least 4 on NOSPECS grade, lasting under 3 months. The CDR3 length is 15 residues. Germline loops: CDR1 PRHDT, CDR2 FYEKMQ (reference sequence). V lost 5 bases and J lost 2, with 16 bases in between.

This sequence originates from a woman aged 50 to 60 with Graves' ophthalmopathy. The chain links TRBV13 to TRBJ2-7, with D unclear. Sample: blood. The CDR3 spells CASSPVAPAPYEQYF. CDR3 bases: TGTGCCAGCAGCCCTGTTGCCCCGGCCCCCTACGAGCAGTACTTC.